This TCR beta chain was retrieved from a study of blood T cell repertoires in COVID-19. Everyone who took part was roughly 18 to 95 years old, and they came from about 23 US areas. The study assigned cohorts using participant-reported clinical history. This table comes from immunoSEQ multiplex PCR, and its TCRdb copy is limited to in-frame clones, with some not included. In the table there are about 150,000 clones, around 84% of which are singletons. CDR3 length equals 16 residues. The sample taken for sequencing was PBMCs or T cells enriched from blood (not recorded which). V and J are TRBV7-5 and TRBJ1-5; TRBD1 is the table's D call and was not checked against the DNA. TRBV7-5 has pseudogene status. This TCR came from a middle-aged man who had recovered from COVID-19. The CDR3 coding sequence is TGTGCCAGTGAGGGGGCAGGGGGCAGTTGCAATCAGCCCCAGCATTTT. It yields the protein CASEGAGGSCNQPQHF.